Sequencing of this TCR beta chain was carried out in a study of T cell responses to AZD1222 COVID-19 vaccine. This clone was detected once. Its target is not known. Repertoires were generated with immunoSEQ multiplex PCR, while TCRdb's copy carries only in-frame clones and drops some. The sample has some 100,000 clones; 91% are singletons. Findings and limits, study-wide: Researchers took repertoire samples only after the peak T cell response had come. Reportedly, close to half of spike-specific TCRs are directed against unmutated variant regions. Most donors were white British, females outnumbered males, and clonal diversity was possibly underestimated. Breadth and depth of Spike-specific TCRs rose after two AZD1222 doses.

Trimming shortened V by 3 bases and J by 11 bases, and 13 bases separated the two germline ends. This CDR3 has 12 amino acids. Germline CDR1 and CDR2: SNHLY and FYNNEI. The TCR originated in an adult in good health. This specimen was peripheral blood, taken on day 0 of AZD1222 vaccination. V usage is TRBV2 and J usage is TRBJ1-1; possibly TRBD1 for D (5 bases). For the CDR3, the DNA is TGTGCCAGCAGTGAGTCTGGCTGGGACGCTTTCTTT. This gives the protein CASSESGWDAFF. Variable domain in full (rest from reference TRBV2 and TRBJ1-1): EPEVTQTPSHQVTQMGQEVILRCVPISNHLYFYWYRQILGQKVEFLVSFYNNEISEKSEIFDDQFSVERPDGSNFTLKIRSTKLEDSAMYFCASSESGWDAFFGQGTRLTVV.